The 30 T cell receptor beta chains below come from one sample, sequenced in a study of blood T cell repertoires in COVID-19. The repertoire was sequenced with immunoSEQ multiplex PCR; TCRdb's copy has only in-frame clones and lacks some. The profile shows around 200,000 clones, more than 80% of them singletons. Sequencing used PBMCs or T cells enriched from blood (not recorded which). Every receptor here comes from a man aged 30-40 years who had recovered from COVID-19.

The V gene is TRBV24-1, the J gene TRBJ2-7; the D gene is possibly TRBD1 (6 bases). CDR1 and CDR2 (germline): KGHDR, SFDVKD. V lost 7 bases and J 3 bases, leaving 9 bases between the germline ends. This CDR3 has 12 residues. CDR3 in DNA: TGTGCCACCAGCCTGACAGGCTACGAGCAGTACTTC. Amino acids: CATSLTGYEQYF.

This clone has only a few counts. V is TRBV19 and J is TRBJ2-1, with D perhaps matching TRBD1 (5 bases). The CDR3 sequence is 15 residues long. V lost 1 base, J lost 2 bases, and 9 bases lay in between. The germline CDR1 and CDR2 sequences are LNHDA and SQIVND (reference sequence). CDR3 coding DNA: TGTGCCAGTAGTATAGCTGGGGCCGCCTACAATGAGCAGTTCTTC. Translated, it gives CASSIAGAAYNEQFF.

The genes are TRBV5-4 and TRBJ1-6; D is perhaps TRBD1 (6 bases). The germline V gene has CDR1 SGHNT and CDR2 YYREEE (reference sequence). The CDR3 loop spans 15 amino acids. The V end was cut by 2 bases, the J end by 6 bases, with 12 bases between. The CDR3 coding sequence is TGTGCCAGCAGCTTACAGGGTTCTGGTAATTCACCCCTCCACTTT. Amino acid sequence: CASSLQGSGNSPLHF.

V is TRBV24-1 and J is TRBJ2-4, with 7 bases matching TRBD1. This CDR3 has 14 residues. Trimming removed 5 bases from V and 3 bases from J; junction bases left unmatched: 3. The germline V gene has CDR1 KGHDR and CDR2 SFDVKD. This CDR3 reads CATSVGTDKNIQYF. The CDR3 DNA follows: TGTGCCACCAGTGTGGGGACAGACAAAAACATTCAGTACTTC.

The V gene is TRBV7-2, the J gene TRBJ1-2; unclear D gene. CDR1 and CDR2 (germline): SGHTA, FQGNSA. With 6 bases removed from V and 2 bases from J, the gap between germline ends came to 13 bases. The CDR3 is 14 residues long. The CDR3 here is CASRVGGLNYGYTF. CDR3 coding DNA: TGTGCCAGCAGAGTGGGAGGCTTAAACTATGGCTACACCTTC.

CDR3 residues: CASSQATKGTSGSEDNEQFF. For the CDR3, the DNA is TGTGCCAGCAGCCAAGCCACAAAGGGGACTAGCGGGAGCGAGGACAATGAGCAGTTCTTC. The V and J genes are TRBV7-8 and TRBJ2-1, with 14 bases identical to TRBD2. V trimming: 5 bases; J trimming: 5 bases; junction bases outside the gene matches: 17. The CDR3 extends over 20 amino acids. Germline loops: CDR1 SGHVS, CDR2 FQNEAQ.

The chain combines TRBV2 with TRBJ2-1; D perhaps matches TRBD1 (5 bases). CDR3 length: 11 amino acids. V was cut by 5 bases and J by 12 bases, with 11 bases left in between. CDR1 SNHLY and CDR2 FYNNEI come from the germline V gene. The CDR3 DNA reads TGTGCCAGCAGTAGGGCAGGGCCGCAGTTCTTC. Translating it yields CASSRAGPQFF.

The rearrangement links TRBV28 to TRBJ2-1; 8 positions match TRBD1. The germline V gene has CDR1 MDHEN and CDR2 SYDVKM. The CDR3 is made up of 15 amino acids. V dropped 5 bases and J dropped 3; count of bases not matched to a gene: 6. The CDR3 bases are TGTGCCAGCAGTCCCGGGACAGGAGTCTACAATGAGCAGTTCTTC. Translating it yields CASSPGTGVYNEQFF.

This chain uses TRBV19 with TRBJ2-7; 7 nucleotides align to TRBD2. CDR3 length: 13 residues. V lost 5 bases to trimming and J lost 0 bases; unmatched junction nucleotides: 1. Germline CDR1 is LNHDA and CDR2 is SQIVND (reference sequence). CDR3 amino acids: CASSWTSSYEQYF. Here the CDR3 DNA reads TGTGCCAGTAGTTGGACTAGCTCCTACGAGCAGTACTTC.

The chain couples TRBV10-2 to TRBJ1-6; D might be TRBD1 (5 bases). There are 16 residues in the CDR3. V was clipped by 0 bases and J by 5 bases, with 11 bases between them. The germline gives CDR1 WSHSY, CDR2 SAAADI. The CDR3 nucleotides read TGCGCCAGCAGTGAGTCGACGGGACTGAATAATTCACCCCTCCACTTT. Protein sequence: CASSESTGLNNSPLHF.

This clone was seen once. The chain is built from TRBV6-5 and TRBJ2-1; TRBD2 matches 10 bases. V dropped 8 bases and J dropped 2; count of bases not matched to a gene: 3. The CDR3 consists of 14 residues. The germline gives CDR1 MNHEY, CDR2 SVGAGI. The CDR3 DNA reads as TGTGCCAGCGGCCTAGCGGGGGCCTACAATGAGCAGTTCTTC. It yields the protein CASGLAGAYNEQFF.

The CDR3 region is CASSLAAEGGTEAFF. Here the CDR3 DNA reads TGTGCCAGCAGCTTAGCAGCAGAAGGAGGCACTGAAGCTTTCTTT. The gene calls are TRBV11-1 and TRBJ1-1; no clear D gene. Germline V gene data show CDR1 as SGHAT and CDR2 as FQDESV (reference sequence). The CDR3 sequence is 15 residues long. Trimming shortened V by 0 bases and J by 4 bases, and 12 bases separated the two germline ends.

The CDR3 sequence is CASSLGLAFADTQYF. CDR3 nucleotides: TGTGCCAGCAGTTTAGGACTAGCGTTCGCAGATACGCAGTATTTT. The chain joins TRBV27 to TRBJ2-3; 9 bases align to TRBD2. V lost 2 bases and J lost 4; bases outside the gene matches: 4. Germline assignment: CDR1 MNHEY and CDR2 SMNVEV (reference sequence). The CDR3 consists of 15 residues.

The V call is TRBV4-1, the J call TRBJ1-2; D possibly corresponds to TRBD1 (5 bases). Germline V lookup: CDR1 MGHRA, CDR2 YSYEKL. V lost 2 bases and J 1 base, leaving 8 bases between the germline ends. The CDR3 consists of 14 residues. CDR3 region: CASSQSTVNYGYTF. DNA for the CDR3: TGCGCCAGCAGCCAATCGACAGTTAACTATGGCTACACCTTC.

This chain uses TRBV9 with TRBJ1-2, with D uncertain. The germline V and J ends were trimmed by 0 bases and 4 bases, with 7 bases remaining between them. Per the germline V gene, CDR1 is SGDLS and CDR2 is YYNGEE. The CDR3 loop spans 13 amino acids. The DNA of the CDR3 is TGTGCCAGCAGCGTAGGCCAGGCCTATGGCTACACCTTC. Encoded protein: CASSVGQAYGYTF.

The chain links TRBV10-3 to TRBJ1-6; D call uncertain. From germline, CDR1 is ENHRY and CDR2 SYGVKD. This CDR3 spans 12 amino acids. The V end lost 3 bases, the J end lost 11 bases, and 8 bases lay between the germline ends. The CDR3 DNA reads TGTGCCATCAGTGATTTAATTGCACCCCTCCACTTT. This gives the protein CAISDLIAPLHF.

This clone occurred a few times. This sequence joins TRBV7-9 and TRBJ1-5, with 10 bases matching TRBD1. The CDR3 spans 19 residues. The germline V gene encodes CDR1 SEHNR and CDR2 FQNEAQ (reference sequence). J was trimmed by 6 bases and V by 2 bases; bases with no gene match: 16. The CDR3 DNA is TGTGCCAGCAGCTTAACTCGAAGCTCGACAGGGGGCGAGGGTCAGCCCCAGCATTTT. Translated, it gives CASSLTRSSTGGEGQPQHF.

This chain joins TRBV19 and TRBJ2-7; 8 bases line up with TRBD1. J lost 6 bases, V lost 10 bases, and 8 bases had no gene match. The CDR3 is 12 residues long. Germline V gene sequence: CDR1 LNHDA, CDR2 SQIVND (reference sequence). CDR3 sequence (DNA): TGTGCCACCCAAAGACAGGGGAGCGAGCAGTACTTC. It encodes CATQRQGSEQYF.

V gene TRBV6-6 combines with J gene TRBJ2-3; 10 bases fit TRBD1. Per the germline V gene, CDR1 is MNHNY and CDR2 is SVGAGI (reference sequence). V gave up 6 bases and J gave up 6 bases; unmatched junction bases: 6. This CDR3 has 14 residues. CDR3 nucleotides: TGTGCCAGCAGAGGGACAGGGGTAGGGGATACGCAGTATTTT. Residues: CASRGTGVGDTQYF.

The CDR3 DNA reads as TGTGCCACCAGTGATACGACTAGCCTCTCCTACGAGCAGTACTTC. This sequence encodes CATSDTTSLSYEQYF. J is TRBJ2-7 and V is TRBV24-1; 7 nucleotides align to TRBD2. The CDR3 runs 15 residues. The germline V gene has CDR1 KGHDR and CDR2 SFDVKD. J lost 0 bases, V lost 3 bases, and 4 bases had no gene match.

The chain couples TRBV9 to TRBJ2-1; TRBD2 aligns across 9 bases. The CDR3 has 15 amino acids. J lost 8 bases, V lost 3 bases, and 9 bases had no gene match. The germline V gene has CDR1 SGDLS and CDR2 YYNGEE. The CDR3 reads CASSGGTSSRDEQFF. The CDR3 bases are TGTGCCAGCAGCGGGGGGACTAGCTCGCGGGATGAGCAGTTCTTC.

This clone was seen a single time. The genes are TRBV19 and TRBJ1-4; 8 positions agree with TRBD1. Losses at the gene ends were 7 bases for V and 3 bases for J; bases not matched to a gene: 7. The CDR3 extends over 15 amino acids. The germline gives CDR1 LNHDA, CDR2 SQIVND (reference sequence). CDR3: CASTPLRGPNEKLFF. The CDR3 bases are TGTGCCAGTACCCCCCTCAGGGGGCCTAATGAAAAACTGTTTTTT.

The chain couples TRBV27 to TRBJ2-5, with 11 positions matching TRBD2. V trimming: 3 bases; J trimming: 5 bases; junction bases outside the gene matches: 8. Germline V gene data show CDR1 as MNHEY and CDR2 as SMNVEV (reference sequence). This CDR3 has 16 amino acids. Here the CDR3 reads CASSLTSGKRRETQYF. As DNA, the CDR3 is TGTGCCAGCAGTTTGACTAGCGGGAAGCGTAGGGAGACCCAGTACTTC.

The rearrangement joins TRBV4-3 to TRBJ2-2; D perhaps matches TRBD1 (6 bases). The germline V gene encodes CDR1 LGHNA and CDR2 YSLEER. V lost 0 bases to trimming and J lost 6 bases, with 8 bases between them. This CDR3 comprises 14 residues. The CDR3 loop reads CASSQDSGAGELFF. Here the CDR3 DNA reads TGCGCCAGCAGCCAAGATTCAGGGGCCGGGGAGCTGTTTTTT.

DNA of the CDR3: TGCAGCGTGGCCCACGCAACTAATGAAAAACTGTTTTTT. It specifies CSVAHATNEKLFF. This rearrangement joins TRBV29-1 to TRBJ1-4; D remains ambiguous. This CDR3 is 13 amino acids long. The ends were cut back, 6 bases at V and 0 bases at J, with 8 bases in the middle. Germline CDR1 and CDR2: SQVTM and ANQGSEA.

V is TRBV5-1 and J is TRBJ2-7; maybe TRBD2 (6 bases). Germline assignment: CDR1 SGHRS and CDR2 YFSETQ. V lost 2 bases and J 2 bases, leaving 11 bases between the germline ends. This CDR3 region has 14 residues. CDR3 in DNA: TGCGCCAGCAGCTTCGCGGGACGCACCTACGAGCAGTACTTC. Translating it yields CASSFAGRTYEQYF. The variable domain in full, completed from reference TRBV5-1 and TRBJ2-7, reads KAGVTQTPRYLIKTRGQQVTLSCSPISGHRSVSWYQQTPGQGLQFLFEYFSETQRNKGNFPGRFSGRQFSNSRSEMNVSTLELGDSALYLCASSFAGRTYEQYFGPGTRLTVT.

CDR3 loop: CASSLRSEGETQYF. In DNA, the CDR3 is TGTGCCAGCAGCCTAAGGTCCGAGGGAGAGACCCAGTACTTC. V and J are TRBV28 and TRBJ2-5, with a possible D match to TRBD2 (5 bases). The germline V gene has CDR1 MDHEN and CDR2 SYDVKM. The CDR3 runs 14 residues. The V end lost 6 bases, the J end lost 4 bases, and 15 bases lay between the germline ends.

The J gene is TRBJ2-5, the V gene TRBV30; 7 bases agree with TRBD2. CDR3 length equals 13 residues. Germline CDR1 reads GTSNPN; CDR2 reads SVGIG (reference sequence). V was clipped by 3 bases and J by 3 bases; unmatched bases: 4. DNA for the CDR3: TGTGCCTGGAGGAATCTAGCGGAAGAGACCCAGTACTTC. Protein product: CAWRNLAEETQYF.

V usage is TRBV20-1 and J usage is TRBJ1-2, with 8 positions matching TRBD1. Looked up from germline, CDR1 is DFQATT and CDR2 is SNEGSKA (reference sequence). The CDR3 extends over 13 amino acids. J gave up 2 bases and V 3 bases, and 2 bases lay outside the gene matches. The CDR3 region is CSASTGGNYGYTF. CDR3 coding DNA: TGCAGTGCTAGTACAGGGGGAAACTATGGCTACACCTTC.

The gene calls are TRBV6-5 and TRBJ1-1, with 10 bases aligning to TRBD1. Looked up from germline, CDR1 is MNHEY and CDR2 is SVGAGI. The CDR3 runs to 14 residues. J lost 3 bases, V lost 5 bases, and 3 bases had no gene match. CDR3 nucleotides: TGTGCCAGCAGTCCCGGGACAGGGGACACTGAAGCTTTCTTT. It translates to CASSPGTGDTEAFF.